Presented here are 6 T cell receptor beta chains from one specimen sequenced in a study of T cell repertoires in cytomegalovirus infection. From the reads, TCRdb called clonotypes with MiXCR, one entry per CDR3 protein. The sample includes about 530,000 distinct CDR3 sequences, about a quarter of them seen just once. Sequencing was performed on PBMCs. The receptors derive from a human donor in good health (CMV status not recorded). Some clones in this sample may be carry-over from other donors' samples.

The V call is TRBV24-1, the J call TRBJ2-1, with D unresolved. V was trimmed by 0 bases and J by 7 bases, leaving 9 bases between them. The germline gives CDR1 KGHDR, CDR2 SFDVKD. This CDR3 has 14 amino acids. CDR3 residues: CATSDLAGTNEQFF. CDR3 DNA: TGTGCCACCAGTGATTTGGCAGGAACGAATGAGCAGTTCTTC.

The chain is built from TRBV6-4 and TRBJ2-7; TRBD1 is a possible D gene (7 bases). The germline V gene has CDR1 MRHNA and CDR2 SNTAGT. Between the trimmed V and J ends, which lost 8 bases and 3 bases, there was a span of 14 bases. The CDR3 loop spans 13 amino acids. CDR3 region: CASRGTDRYEQYV. DNA for the CDR3: TGTGCCAGCCGCGGGACAGACCGCTACGAGCAGTACGTC.

The rearrangement links TRBV6-1 to TRBJ1-5, with D possibly matching TRBD1 (5 bases). Germline V gene data show CDR1 as MNHNS and CDR2 as SASEGT. Trimming cost V 9 bases and J 0 bases, with 15 bases left between them. The CDR3 loop spans 15 amino acids. In DNA, the CDR3 is TGTGCCAGTAAACAGGAGCCCGTTAGCAATCAGCCCCAGCATTTT. Encoded protein: CASKQEPVSNQPQHF.

This clonotype occurred many times. V gene TRBV7-2 combines with J gene TRBJ1-2; no reliable D call. The CDR3 length is 16 residues. Germline V gene data show CDR1 as SGHTA and CDR2 as FQGNSA. The ends were cut back, 2 bases at V and 5 bases at J, with 18 bases in the middle. The CDR3 sequence: CASSLTIVAGSYGYTF. The DNA of the CDR3 is TGTGCCAGCAGCTTAACAATAGTTGCAGGATCATATGGCTACACCTTC.

This clonotype was picked up a small number of times. The gene calls are TRBV20-1 and TRBJ2-3; D remains ambiguous. The CDR3 contains 12 residues. Germline V gives CDR1 DFQATT, CDR2 SNEGSKA (reference sequence). The ends were cut back, 6 bases at V and 2 bases at J, with 9 bases in the middle. For the CDR3, the DNA is TGCAGTGCCCCAACCCTCACAGATACGCAGTATTTT. Translating it yields CSAPTLTDTQYF.

The chain links TRBV18 to TRBJ1-6, with D possibly matching TRBD1 (6 bases). The CDR3 consists of 14 residues. Germline lookup yields CDR1 KGHSH and CDR2 LQKENI. The V gene lost 3 bases and the J gene lost 10 bases, with 13 bases spanning the gap. DNA of the CDR3: TGTGCCAGCTCACCGTCAGGGGAACGCTCACCCCTCCACTTT. This encodes CASSPSGERSPLHF.